The 29 T cell receptor beta chains presented below share a single source sample, sequenced in a study of naive and memory T cell subsets. An equimolar mix of two oligonucleotides served as the beta constant-region primer for TRBC1 and TRBC2. TCRdb independently ran MiXCR on the UMI-ligation and nested PCR reads; one entry per CDR3 protein. The sample has thousands of distinct CDR3 sequences, 7.3% seen once. What was sequenced was effector memory CD8+ T cells from blood. As to subset: effector memory, CD45RA- CD27-. All receptors come from a human donor in good health.

This clonotype was seen more than once but under ten times. J is TRBJ1-1 and V is TRBV27; 8 bases are a match to TRBD1. The germline gives CDR1 MNHEY, CDR2 SMNVEV (reference sequence). The CDR3 is 13 amino acids. J lost 5 bases, V lost 6 bases, and 5 bases had no gene match. The DNA for the CDR3 is TGTGCCAGCAGCATCGACAGGGGTACTGAAGCTTTCTTT. It encodes CASSIDRGTEAFF.

This clonotype was recorded a few times. V gene TRBV9 combines with J gene TRBJ1-5; no clear D gene. The CDR3 is made up of 15 amino acids. From germline, CDR1 is SGDLS and CDR2 YYNGEE. V dropped 7 bases and J dropped 0 bases, with 14 bases sitting between them. As DNA, the CDR3 is TGTGCCAGCTCTCGTGCAGTGAATAGCAATCAGCCCCAGCATTTT. This sequence encodes CASSRAVNSNQPQHF.

This clonotype was observed many times. CDR3 DNA sequence: TGCAGTGCTAGAGAGGGGGGATGGGACACCGGGGAGCTGTTTTTT. Amino acid sequence: CSAREGGWDTGELFF. This chain links TRBV20-1 with TRBJ2-2; maybe TRBD2 (6 bases). The CDR3 has 15 residues. Germline values: CDR1 DFQATT, CDR2 SNEGSKA (reference sequence). The V and J ends lost 0 bases and 3 bases respectively, with 11 bases between them.

In this sample, this clonotype turned up many times. The gene calls are TRBV27 and TRBJ2-7; D uncertain. The CDR3 length is 20 residues. Germline V gene data show CDR1 as MNHEY and CDR2 as SMNVEV (reference sequence). Trimming stripped 1 base from V and 3 bases from J, with 28 bases between. CDR3 in DNA: TGTGCCAGCAGTTTATTTTGGGTCGGCTTGAACAGTTTTTTTTTCTACGAGCAGTACTTC. Translation gives CASSLFWVGLNSFFFYEQYF.

This clonotype is medium-sized within its sample. This chain links TRBV7-3 with TRBJ2-2; TRBD2 aligns across 8 bases. This CDR3 contains 18 residues. Germline V gives CDR1 SGHTA, CDR2 FQGTGA. V lost 2 bases and J lost 2; bases outside the gene matches: 10. In nucleotides, the CDR3 is TGTGCCAGCAGCTTAGTAGCGGGGAAATATACAAACACCGGGGAGCTGTTTTTT. Amino acid sequence: CASSLVAGKYTNTGELFF.

Comment on this clonotype: A clone one base away is much larger, so this may be a read error. The J gene is TRBJ2-7, the V gene TRBV6-5, with 8 bases that match TRBD2. The CDR3 totals 16 residues. Germline CDR1 MNHEY, CDR2 SVGAGI. The ends lost 5 bases at V and 1 base at J; junction bases unmatched: 10. The CDR3 bases are TGTGCCAGCAGTCCAGAGCCTAGCGGGCGTTCCTACGAGCAGTACTTC. It yields the protein CASSPEPSGRSYEQYF.

Many counts were recorded for this clonotype. The CDR3 here is CASSQAGRRSIYEQYF. The CDR3 DNA sequence: TGTGCCAGCAGCCAAGCAGGGCGGAGGTCAATCTACGAGCAGTACTTC. The chain has TRBV3-1 and TRBJ2-7; either TRBD1 or TRBD2 may fit D (5 bases each). The V and J ends lost 1 base and 3 bases respectively, with 16 bases between them. This CDR3 spans 16 amino acids. Germline-derived CDR1 and CDR2 are LGHDT and YNNKEL (reference sequence).

This clonotype is labeled as medium-sized. The V gene is TRBV3-1, the J gene TRBJ2-7; possibly TRBD1 or TRBD2 for D (6 bases each). The CDR3 is 17 amino acids. Germline CDR1 reads LGHDT; CDR2 reads YNNKEL (reference sequence). V was clipped by 0 bases and J by 5 bases, with 20 bases between them. The CDR3 is CASSQDRVGTGADEQYF. In DNA, the CDR3 is TGTGCCAGCAGCCAAGATAGAGTGGGTACGGGGGCAGACGAGCAGTACTTC.

The rearrangement joins TRBV11-3 to TRBJ2-1; D is perhaps TRBD1 (6 bases). Germline lookup yields CDR1 SGHNT and CDR2 YENEEA. V was pared by 2 bases and J by 4 bases, with 15 bases between. The CDR3 sequence is 16 residues long. This chain's CDR3 is CASSLNRDFGYNEQFF. As DNA, the CDR3 is TGTGCCAGCAGCTTAAACAGGGATTTCGGATACAATGAGCAGTTCTTC. Filled out from reference TRBV11-3 and TRBJ2-1, the complete variable domain reads EAGVVQSPRYKIIEKKQPVAFWCNPISGHNTLYWYLQNLGQGPELLIRYENEEAVDDSQLPKDRFSAERLKGVDSTLKIQPAELGDSAVYLCASSLNRDFGYNEQFFGPGTRLTVL.

This clonotype occurred many times. CDR3 coding DNA: TGTGCCACCAGCACCGATTTTGGTGGGGCCAACGTCCTGACTTTC. Translating gives CATSTDFGGANVLTF. The rearrangement joins TRBV15 to TRBJ2-6; unclear D gene. Germline loops: CDR1 LNHNV, CDR2 YYDKDF (reference sequence). The V gene lost 4 bases and the J gene lost 3 bases, with 10 bases spanning the gap. The CDR3 contains 15 residues. Full variable domain (remainder filled in from reference TRBV15 and TRBJ2-6): DAMVIQNPRYQVTQFGKPVTLSCSQTLNHNVMYWYQQKSSQAPKLLFHYYDKDFNNEADTPDNFQSRRPNTSFCFLDIRSPGLGDTAMYLCATSTDFGGANVLTFGAGSRLTVL.

This clonotype is judged medium-sized (0.01 to 0.1%). This chain joins TRBV7-9 and TRBJ2-3, with a possible D match to TRBD2 (5 bases). Trimming removed 3 bases from V and 2 bases from J, with 15 bases in between. CDR1 is SEHNR and CDR2 is FQNEAQ in the germline V gene (reference sequence). There are 16 residues in the CDR3. The CDR3 DNA is TGTGCCAGCAGCTTCCGGATTAGCGAGCCCACAGATACGCAGTATTTT. The encoded protein is CASSFRISEPTDTQYF.

This clonotype was seen at least ten times. V gene TRBV4-3 combines with J gene TRBJ2-7; D is undetermined. Trimming took off 2 bases at V and 4 bases at J, with 12 bases between the two ends. Germline V gene lookup returns CDR1 LGHNA and CDR2 YSLEER. CDR3 size: 14 residues. Written as DNA, the CDR3 is TGCGCCAGCAGCCAAAATTCCGCCGGGTACGAGCAGTACTTC. Amino acids: CASSQNSAGYEQYF.

This clonotype was observed at least ten times. The V gene is TRBV13, the J gene TRBJ2-6, with D tentatively TRBD2 (5 bases). Germline-derived CDR1 and CDR2 are PRHDT and FYEKMQ (reference sequence). Trimming shortened V by 4 bases and J by 1 base, and 11 bases separated the two germline ends. The CDR3 loop spans 16 amino acids. The CDR3 here is CASSSREGSGANVLTF. The CDR3 nucleotides are TGTGCCAGCAGCTCACGCGAGGGTTCTGGGGCCAACGTCCTGACTTTC.

The table lists this clonotype with many counts. The V and J genes are TRBV6-2 or TRBV6-3 and TRBJ2-7; D tentatively reads TRBD1 or TRBD2 (6 bases each). Germline CDR1 MNHEY, CDR2 SVGEGT. Trimming removed 0 bases from V and 0 bases from J, with 21 bases in between. This CDR3 is 19 amino acids long. CDR3 bases: TGTGCCAGCAGTTACTCGGTTTCGGGGGCTATATCGGACTCCTACGAGCAGTACTTC. This codes for CASSYSVSGAISDSYEQYF.

This clonotype was seen only a few times. The chain carries TRBV3-1 and TRBJ1-3; no clear D. The CDR3 extends over 17 amino acids. V dropped 0 bases and J dropped 2 bases, with 14 bases sitting between them. The V gene's germline CDR1 is LGHDT and CDR2 YNNKEL (reference sequence). CDR3 sequence reads: CASSQESGYRPGNTIYF. In DNA form, the CDR3 reads TGTGCCAGCAGCCAAGAAAGTGGGTACCGCCCTGGAAACACCATATATTTT.

J is TRBJ2-2 and V is TRBV7-9; the D gene is possibly TRBD2 (5 bases). Per germline, CDR1 SEHNR and CDR2 FQNEAQ (reference sequence). This CDR3 spans 14 amino acids. Trimming shortened V by 7 bases and J by 7 bases, and 16 bases separated the two germline ends. Here the CDR3 DNA reads TGTGCCAGCACCCGGACGCGTGAGGGCGGGGAGCTGTTTTTT. Protein product: CASTRTREGGELFF.

This clonotype was counted at least ten times. The V gene is TRBV10-2, the J gene TRBJ2-7, with D tentatively TRBD1 or TRBD2 (5 bases each). The CDR3 is 14 residues long. CDR1 WSHSY and CDR2 SAAADI come from the germline V gene. With 0 bases removed from V and 3 bases from J, the gap between germline ends came to 9 bases. CDR3 DNA sequence: TGCGCCAGCAGTGAGTCGAGGGGCAGCTACGAGCAGTACTTC. It specifies CASSESRGSYEQYF.

For this clonotype: At one boundary the junction diverges from the germline segment, which might be a read error. The chain links TRBV6-5 to TRBJ2-2; TRBD1 might be the D (6 bases). Germline CDR1 is MNHEY and CDR2 is SVGAGI. This CDR3 is built from 14 residues. This CDR3 is CASSRGQYTGELSF. The CDR3 DNA follows: TGTGCCAGCAGTCGCGGACAGTACACCGGGGAGCTGTCTTTT.

The rearrangement uses TRBV5-1 and TRBJ2-5; no definite D call. Trimming removed 2 bases from V and 5 bases from J, with 13 bases in between. The CDR3 has 14 residues. Per the germline V gene, CDR1 is SGHRS and CDR2 is YFSETQ. The CDR3 is CASSFHGFSETQYF. The CDR3 bases are TGCGCCAGCAGCTTCCATGGCTTTTCGGAGACCCAGTACTTC.

This clonotype was detected only a few times. This chain links TRBV6-5 with TRBJ1-5, with D unclear. V was pared by 5 bases and J by 6 bases, with 14 bases between. CDR1 is MNHEY, CDR2 SVGAGI, per germline. The CDR3 contains 14 residues. The CDR3 reads CASSEGSRGQPQHF. CDR3 sequence (DNA): TGTGCCAGCAGTGAAGGAAGTCGGGGTCAGCCCCAGCATTTT.

The chain has TRBV27 and TRBJ2-3, with D unclear. V was trimmed by 2 bases and J by 6 bases, leaving 15 bases between them. The CDR3 has 15 residues. CDR1 is MNHEY and CDR2 is SMNVEV in the germline V gene (reference sequence). The CDR3 DNA sequence: TGTGCCAGCAGTTTAGACGGCCCCCAGGTGGATACGCAGTATTTT. Its translation: CASSLDGPQVDTQYF.

V gene TRBV20-1 combines with J gene TRBJ2-1, with TRBD2 matching over 12 bases. Germline trimming cut 0 bases from V and 5 bases from J; bases unmatched to any gene: 2. Germline V gene data show CDR1 as DFQATT and CDR2 as SNEGSKA (reference sequence). The CDR3 runs 15 residues. The DNA of the CDR3 is TGCAGTGCTAGAGATCTAGCGGGAGGGCACAATGAGCAGTTCTTC. Amino acids: CSARDLAGGHNEQFF.

Turning to this clonotype: No conserved phenylalanine or tryptophan ends this CDR3, so it is likely a read error. The limits of the CDR3 on the DNA are not certain, so only TCRdb's listed CDR3 is given. The V call is TRBV14, the J call TRBJ2-3; the table's D call TRBD2 went unverified against the DNA. The CDR3 is 15 residues long, counting both termini. The germline CDR1 and CDR2 sequences are SGHDN and FVKESK. CDR3 residues: CASRQGERHTEKKEG.

The chain carries TRBV20-1 and TRBJ2-1; TRBD2 matches at 11 bases. Germline V gene data show CDR1 as DFQATT and CDR2 as SNEGSKA (reference sequence). The CDR3 contains 15 residues. The V and J ends lost 3 bases and 0 bases, in that order; junction bases with no gene match: 1. The CDR3 nucleotides read TGCAGTGCTAGTGGACTAGCGGGCTCCTACAATGAGCAGTTCTTC. Protein: CSASGLAGSYNEQFF.

This clonotype was recorded at least ten times. The chain joins TRBV7-9 to TRBJ2-3; D unresolved. The CDR3 spans 12 residues. Trimming removed 4 bases from V and 6 bases from J, with 8 bases in between. CDR1 and CDR2 from the germline V gene are SEHNR and FQNEAQ (reference sequence). Here the CDR3 reads CASSSPVDTQYF. For the CDR3, the DNA is TGTGCCAGCAGCTCCCCTGTGGATACGCAGTATTTT.

This clonotype has ten or more counts. V gene TRBV4-1 combines with J gene TRBJ2-7; D is undetermined. V lost 4 bases to trimming and J lost 0 bases, with 10 bases between them. The CDR3 is 14 amino acids. Germline CDR1 and CDR2: MGHRA and YSYEKL. The CDR3 coding sequence is TGCGCCAGCAGCCCCCCAAGTGGCTCCTACGAGCAGTACTTC. This translates into CASSPPSGSYEQYF.

V gene TRBV28 combines with J gene TRBJ2-2, with D perhaps TRBD2 (6 bases). The germline V and J ends were trimmed by 5 bases and 6 bases, with 22 bases remaining between them. The CDR3 is 17 residues long. The V gene's germline CDR1 is MDHEN and CDR2 SYDVKM. CDR3 sequence: CASSPPRRTGVPGELFF. The CDR3 nucleotides read TGTGCCAGCAGTCCCCCCCGGAGGACGGGAGTGCCCGGGGAGCTGTTTTTT. The complete variable domain, with remaining parts taken from reference TRBV28 and TRBJ2-2, reads DVKVTQSSRYLVKRTGEKVFLECVQDMDHENMFWYRQDPGLGLRLIYFSYDVKMKEKGDIPEGYSVSREKKERFSLILESASTNQTSMYLCASSPPRRTGVPGELFFGEGSRLTVL.

This clonotype showed up many times. The gene calls are TRBV7-6 and TRBJ2-4; D is unresolved. V was clipped by 5 bases and J by 2 bases, with 10 bases between them. This CDR3 contains 14 residues. Looked up from germline, CDR1 is SGHVS and CDR2 is FNYEAQ. CDR3 sequence reads: CASSPLGSKNIQYF. In DNA, the CDR3 is TGTGCCAGCAGCCCCCTAGGGTCCAAAAACATTCAGTACTTC.

At least ten counts were recorded for this clonotype. The CDR3 DNA is TGTGCCAGCAGTTACTTGGGGACAGGCGATCTTGGCTACACCTTC. This gives the protein CASSYLGTGDLGYTF. The V gene is TRBV6-6, the J gene TRBJ1-2, with TRBD1 matching 8 bases. There are 15 residues in the CDR3. J was trimmed by 7 bases and V by 1 base; bases with no gene match: 8. Germline V gives CDR1 MNHNY, CDR2 SVGAGI (reference sequence).